The 7 T cell receptor beta chains given below trace back to one sample, sequenced in a study of long-term antiretroviral therapy in people with HIV. An immunoSEQ assay, version v3.0, was performed at survey level. Clones were sequenced by immunoSEQ multiplex PCR, and TCRdb holds only the in-frame ones, with some missing. The sample records about 28,000 clones, roughly 80% being singletons. Sample: unsorted PBMCs, taken 3 years after starting antiretroviral therapy. These receptor sequences come from a man aged 35 to 55 with HIV.

This sequence joins TRBV29-1 and TRBJ2-7; D is unclear. Per germline, CDR1 SQVTM and CDR2 ANQGSEA. Trimming pared 3 bases from V and 3 bases from J, leaving 9 bases between. The CDR3 has 12 amino acids. The CDR3 sequence: CSVDGPRYEQYF. Here the CDR3 DNA reads TGCAGCGTTGATGGACCGCGCTACGAGCAGTACTTC.

The chain employs TRBV11-2 and TRBJ2-2; TRBD2 might be the D (6 bases). V dropped 0 bases and J dropped 7 bases, with 9 bases sitting between them. Germline values: CDR1 SGHAT, CDR2 FQNNGV. The CDR3 is 14 amino acids. Here the CDR3 reads CASSLELAIGELFF. The CDR3 DNA reads as TGTGCCAGCAGCTTAGAACTAGCAATCGGGGAGCTGTTTTTT.

The chain combines TRBV27 with TRBJ2-5, with 10 bases that match TRBD2. Trimming removed 5 bases from V and 4 bases from J; junction bases left unmatched: 7. Germline V gene sequence: CDR1 MNHEY, CDR2 SMNVEV (reference sequence). The CDR3 sequence is 15 residues long. The CDR3 DNA reads TGTGCCAGCAGTACGCTAGCGGGGGTGGGAGAGACCCAGTACTTC. Residues: CASSTLAGVGETQYF.

The chain recombines TRBV19 with TRBJ1-3; TRBD1 matches at 11 bases. The V gene's germline CDR1 is LNHDA and CDR2 SQIVND (reference sequence). The CDR3 has 14 residues. The V gene end was trimmed by 8 bases and the J gene end by 3 bases; junction bases not matched to a gene: 3. This CDR3 reads CASGQGANGNTIYF. CDR3 nucleotides: TGTGCCAGTGGACAGGGGGCTAATGGAAACACCATATATTTT.

This clone was counted between two and nine times. This chain uses TRBV28 with TRBJ1-3; no clear D. Between the trimmed V and J ends, which lost 6 bases and 7 bases, there was a span of 13 bases. From germline, CDR1 is MDHEN and CDR2 SYDVKM. This CDR3 region has 13 residues. The CDR3 loop reads CASRPGGGNTIYF. Here the CDR3 DNA reads TGTGCCAGCAGACCAGGCGGTGGGAACACCATATATTTT.

The rearrangement uses TRBV18 and TRBJ1-5; D uncertain. Between the trimmed V and J ends, which lost 5 bases and 4 bases, there was a span of 12 bases. The CDR3 loop spans 14 amino acids. Germline CDR1 and CDR2: KGHSH and LQKENI. This CDR3 is CASSTGRPNQPQHF. In nucleotides, the CDR3 is TGTGCCAGCTCAACCGGACGGCCAAATCAGCCCCAGCATTTT.

The chain joins TRBV10-3 to TRBJ1-2; 7 bases agree with TRBD1. With V trimmed by 6 bases and J by 3 bases, 4 bases remained unmatched. Germline V gene lookup returns CDR1 ENHRY and CDR2 SYGVKD. The length of the CDR3 is 13 residues. The DNA of the CDR3 is TGTGCCATCAGCGAAACAGGGGACTATGGCTACACCTTC. Protein sequence: CAISETGDYGYTF.